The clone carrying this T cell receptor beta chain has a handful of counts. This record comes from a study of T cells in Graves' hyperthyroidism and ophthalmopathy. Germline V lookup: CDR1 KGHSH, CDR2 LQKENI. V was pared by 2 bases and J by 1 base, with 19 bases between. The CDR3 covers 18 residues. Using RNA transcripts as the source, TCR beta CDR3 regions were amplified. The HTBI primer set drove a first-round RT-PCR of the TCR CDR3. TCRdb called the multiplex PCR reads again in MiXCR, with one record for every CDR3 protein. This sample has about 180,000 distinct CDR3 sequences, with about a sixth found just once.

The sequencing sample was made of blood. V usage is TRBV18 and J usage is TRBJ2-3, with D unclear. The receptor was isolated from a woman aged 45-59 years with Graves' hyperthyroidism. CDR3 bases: TGTGCCAGCTCACCAGGGGTAGGCAGTCCCTTGGGCACAGATACGCAGTATTTT. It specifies CASSPGVGSPLGTDTQYF. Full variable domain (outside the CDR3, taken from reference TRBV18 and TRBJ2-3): NAGVMQNPRHLVRRRGQEARLRCSPMKGHSHVYWYRQLPEEGLKFMVYLQKENIIDESGMPKERFSAEFPKEGPSILRIQQVVRGDSAAYFCASSPGVGSPLGTDTQYFGPGTRLTVL.